This T cell receptor (beta chain) was identified in a study of tumor and adjacent non-tumor tissue in lung cancer. For the study at large: There were 12 adenocarcinoma, a couple of squamous cell carcinoma and 1 small cell lung cancer cases.

This clonotype was counted ten times or more. Its antigen is currently unknown. Study results and limitations: In normal lung, the top 100 clones were significantly more dominant than in tumor.

CDR3 length: 16 amino acids. V lost 1 base and J lost 4, with 16 bases in between. Per the germline V gene, CDR1 is LGHNA and CDR2 is YNFKEQ. The library came from three nested PCR rounds adapted from ARM-PCR protocols. One entry per CDR3 protein results from TCRdb running MiXCR on the multiplex PCR reads. The table shows just over 200,000 distinct CDR3 sequences, with 60% to 75% occurring only once. RNA was extracted from bulk tissue without any cell sorting. What was sequenced was lung tumor tissue. This sequence joins TRBV4-2 and TRBJ1-2; unclear D gene. This TCR was sampled from a man aged 60 to 75 with non-small cell lung cancer. CDR3 in amino acids: CASSQVGSGGGYGYTF. The CDR3, as DNA: TGTGCCAGCAGCCAAGTTGGCTCAGGAGGTGGCTATGGCTACACCTTC.